One sample yielded the 13 T cell receptor beta chains listed below, sequenced in a study of blood T cell repertoires in COVID-19. Some clones are missing from TCRdb's copy, which holds only in-frame ones; the method was immunoSEQ multiplex PCR. This sample yields roughly 210,000 clones, of which around 89% are seen a single time; about 1.8% belongs to the top ten. Sequenced: peripheral blood. Receptor source: a man aged 65-85 years with acute or convalescent COVID-19.

The chain is built from TRBV19 and TRBJ2-6; 7 nucleotides align to TRBD1. V was clipped by 4 bases and J by 0 bases; unmatched bases: 12. Germline V gene data show CDR1 as LNHDA and CDR2 as SQIVND (reference sequence). The CDR3 length is 19 residues. CDR3 sequence (DNA): TGTGCCAGTAGTACCCAACCCGGGACAGCGAGCTCTGGGGCCAACGTCCTGACTTTC. Protein: CASSTQPGTASSGANVLTF.

The CDR3 nucleotides read TGTGCCAGCAGCCTGACAGGGGGCCAAAAAAACGAGCAGTACTTC. This encodes CASSLTGGQKNEQYF. The chain combines TRBV9 with TRBJ2-7; 10 positions match TRBD1. There are 15 residues in the CDR3. Germline V CDR1 and CDR2: SGDLS, YYNGEE. Trimming removed 4 bases from V and 5 bases from J; junction bases left unmatched: 9.

The chain links TRBV5-4 to TRBJ2-5, with TRBD2 identical over 8 bases. Germline lookup yields CDR1 SGHNT and CDR2 YYREEE (reference sequence). The ends lost 0 bases at V and 5 bases at J; junction bases unmatched: 3. The CDR3 runs 14 residues. CDR3 nucleotide sequence: TGTGCCAGCAGCTTGGCGGGAGGGCGGGAGACCCAGTACTTC. It specifies CASSLAGGRETQYF.

The chain is built from TRBV18 and TRBJ2-7; perhaps TRBD2 as D (7 bases). CDR3 length: 15 amino acids. The germline V gene has CDR1 KGHSH and CDR2 LQKENI. V shed 4 bases and J shed 1 base, with 14 bases lying between them. CDR3 sequence reads: CASSLRGAISYEQYF. CDR3 nucleotides: TGTGCCAGCTCACTCCGGGGGGCGATATCCTACGAGCAGTACTTC.

The CDR3 DNA is TGTGCCAGCAGTAGGGACAGTTTAAGTTCACCCCTCCACTTT. It translates to CASSRDSLSSPLHF. The V gene is TRBV6-5, the J gene TRBJ1-6; the match to TRBD1 covers 7 bases. The CDR3 is 14 amino acids. CDR1 and CDR2 (germline): MNHEY, SVGAGI. J gave up 9 bases and V 5 bases, and 7 bases lay outside the gene matches.

The chain combines TRBV27 with TRBJ2-1, with 7 bases lining up with TRBD1. CDR1 is MNHEY, CDR2 SMNVEV, per germline (reference sequence). The CDR3 has 14 residues. V lost 5 bases, J lost 7 bases, and 8 bases stayed unmatched. The CDR3: CASSPRQGWNEQFF. CDR3 sequence (DNA): TGTGCCAGCAGTCCCCGACAGGGTTGGAATGAGCAGTTCTTC.

V is TRBV7-9 and J is TRBJ2-7; D may be TRBD1 (7 bases). Between the trimmed V and J ends, which lost 1 base and 6 bases, there was a span of 16 bases. CDR1 is SEHNR, CDR2 FQNEAQ, per germline (reference sequence). There are 15 residues in the CDR3. The CDR3 bases are TGTGCCAGCAGCTTAGGCGGGACAGTGTATGGCGAGCAGTACTTC. Translation: CASSLGGTVYGEQYF.

The chain couples TRBV10-3 to TRBJ2-1, with D unresolved. V was cut by 3 bases and J by 6 bases, with 12 bases left in between. The CDR3 totals 14 residues. The germline gives CDR1 ENHRY, CDR2 SYGVKD. The chain's CDR3 is CAISEDIIVNEQFF. The CDR3 DNA is TGTGCCATCAGTGAAGACATTATTGTCAATGAGCAGTTCTTC.

J is TRBJ1-5 and V is TRBV5-5; TRBD1 matches at 9 bases. Germline lookup yields CDR1 SGHKS and CDR2 YYEKEE (reference sequence). V trimming: 0 bases; J trimming: 7 bases; junction bases outside the gene matches: 2. The CDR3 consists of 14 residues. The CDR3 sequence: CASSLGTGVQPQHF. The CDR3 DNA is TGTGCCAGCAGCTTGGGGACAGGGGTGCAGCCCCAGCATTTT.

This clone occurred a few times. The chain has TRBV7-2 and TRBJ1-1, with 8 bases identical to TRBD1. The CDR3 covers 14 residues. CDR1 is SGHTA, CDR2 FQGNSA, per germline. J gave up 5 bases and V 5 bases, and 7 bases lay outside the gene matches. This CDR3 is CASSHQGAGTEAFF. The CDR3 bases are TGTGCCAGCAGCCACCAGGGGGCTGGAACTGAAGCTTTCTTT.

V is TRBV7-3 and J is TRBJ2-2, with 7 bases aligning to TRBD1. The CDR3 is 16 amino acids. V was clipped by 6 bases and J by 0 bases; unmatched bases: 7. From germline, CDR1 is SGHTA and CDR2 FQGTGA. CDR3 in amino acids: CASRPPGTANTGELFF. Written as DNA, the CDR3 is TGTGCCAGCAGGCCTCCCGGGACAGCGAACACCGGGGAGCTGTTTTTT.

The genes are TRBV4-1 and TRBJ1-2; 7 bases map to TRBD1. CDR3 length: 17 amino acids. Germline lookup yields CDR1 MGHRA and CDR2 YSYEKL. The V and J ends lost 3 bases and 3 bases, in that order; junction bases with no gene match: 13. This CDR3 is CASSQTSYRQGDYGYTF. As DNA, the CDR3 is TGCGCCAGCAGCCAGACCTCATACAGACAGGGCGACTATGGCTACACCTTC.

The chain uses TRBV5-1 and TRBJ2-7; 7 bases are shared with TRBD2. V shed 1 base and J 0 bases; nucleotides not matched to a gene: 1. This CDR3 is built from 14 residues. Germline V gene sequence: CDR1 SGHRS, CDR2 YFSETQ. Here the CDR3 DNA reads TGCGCCAGCAGCTTGCGACTAGCCTCCTACGAGCAGTACTTC. Translated, it gives CASSLRLASYEQYF.